This TCR beta chain is from a study of spatial heterogeneity in lung cancer. Whole-study context: Each time, sequencing found more beta-chain sequences than alpha-chain sequences.

There are 17 residues in the CDR3. V was clipped by 2 bases and J by 5 bases; unmatched bases: 13. Every cDNA TCR molecule received its own unique molecular identifier. TCRdb fed the 5' RACE reads into MiXCR, producing one record per CDR3 protein. The sample has over 90,000 distinct CDR3 sequences; roughly 8.7% are singletons. This clonotype has more than one count but fewer than ten. The time point is: sample taken at primary tumor resection. Whole RNA, which was extracted from tumor, nontumor lung tissue or frozen PBMC, was sequenced without any cell sorting. Samples were donated by 72 untreated early-stage non-small cell lung cancer patients.

This TCR was recovered from a male donor with early-stage non-small cell lung cancer. V gene TRBV5-7 combines with J gene TRBJ2-1; 7 nucleotides agree with TRBD1. TRBV5-7 is treated as an ORF (open reading frame) with a function not yet certain. The sample consisted of PBMCs, taken at surgery. The CDR3 region has the DNA TGTGCCAGCAGCTTCCCCAGGGGGAGAAAGAAGGACAATGAGCAGTTCTTC. This codes for CASSFPRGRKKDNEQFF.